The 17 T cell receptor beta chains below all came from one sample that was sequenced in a study of cytomegalovirus exposure and HLA in healthy donors. The PCR contained 60 Vbeta and 13 Jbeta primers. TCRdb keeps only in-frame clones here, not all; method: immunoSEQ multiplex PCR. The data show 95,000 or so clones, around four fifths seen once. What was sequenced was PBMCs. The source of these receptors is a woman aged 40 to 50 in good health and CMV-seronegative.

This sequence joins TRBV27 and TRBJ2-3; D not resolved. Trimming took off 1 base at V and 2 bases at J, with 13 bases between the two ends. Germline CDR1 reads MNHEY; CDR2 reads SMNVEV (reference sequence). The CDR3 is made up of 16 amino acids. CDR3: CASSLLRNSNTDTQYF. The CDR3 region has the DNA TGTGCCAGCAGTTTATTGCGGAATTCTAACACAGATACGCAGTATTTT.

The V gene is TRBV4-1, the J gene TRBJ1-1, with 7 bases aligning to TRBD1. Germline CDR1 and CDR2: MGHRA and YSYEKL. The CDR3 is 20 residues long. Trimming took 0 bases from V and 0 from J; bases not matched to a gene: 16. The CDR3 here is CASSQDWGTAAGRLNTEAFF. CDR3 DNA sequence: TGCGCCAGCAGCCAAGATTGGGGGACAGCCGCAGGTCGACTGAACACTGAAGCTTTCTTT.

This clone was detected only once. This sample also contains other DNA sequences that code for the same CDR3. This rearrangement joins TRBV27 to TRBJ2-7; 10 nucleotides line up with TRBD2. CDR1 is MNHEY and CDR2 is SMNVEV in the germline V gene (reference sequence). The CDR3 extends over 14 amino acids. With 6 bases clipped from V and 2 bases from J, the junction kept 4 bases outside the gene matches. CDR3 loop: CASSPSGGAYEQYF. The CDR3 nucleotides are TGTGCCAGCAGCCCTAGCGGGGGAGCCTACGAGCAGTACTTC.

This chain links TRBV5-4 with TRBJ1-2; TRBD1 matches 9 bases. The CDR3 loop spans 15 amino acids. Trimming at V came to 5 bases and at J to 4 bases, leaving 9 bases not matched to a gene. Germline V CDR1 and CDR2: SGHNT, YYREEE (reference sequence). The CDR3 region is CASRTTGTGPYGYTF. The CDR3 coding sequence is TGTGCCAGCAGAACAACCGGGACAGGGCCCTATGGCTACACCTTC.

This chain uses TRBV6-1 with TRBJ1-2; D unclear. Germline-derived CDR1 and CDR2 are MNHNS and SASEGT. The CDR3 consists of 14 residues. Trimming left V 0 bases short and J 3 bases short, with 8 bases between. DNA for the CDR3: TGTGCCAGCAGTGAAGCGCAGGTCTACTATGGCTACACCTTC. It translates to CASSEAQVYYGYTF.

The chain employs TRBV25-1 and TRBJ1-4; TRBD1 matches at 11 bases. This CDR3 contains 15 residues. After removal of 3 bases from V and 8 bases from J, the junction contained 5 bases not matched to a gene. The germline CDR1 and CDR2 sequences are MGHDK and SYGVNS. The CDR3 bases are TGTGCCAGCAGTGACCCCGGGACAGGGGGGGAAAAACTGTTTTTT. Protein product: CASSDPGTGGEKLFF.

The V call is TRBV4-2, the J call TRBJ1-6; D unclear. Germline loops: CDR1 LGHNA, CDR2 YNFKEQ. Trimming stripped 0 bases from V and 0 bases from J, with 12 bases between. CDR3 length: 18 amino acids. The CDR3 DNA follows: TGTGCCAGCAGCCAAGATAAGATGAGGAGCTCCTATAATTCACCCCTCCACTTT. Its translation is CASSQDKMRSSYNSPLHF.

This clone came up a few times. In nucleotides, the CDR3 is TGTGCTAGTGGTTATGGGGGGGCACCTTCCTACGAGCAGTACTTC. Residues: CASGYGGAPSYEQYF. The rearrangement links TRBV12-5 to TRBJ2-7; D possibly corresponds to TRBD2 (7 bases). Germline loops: CDR1 LGHNT, CDR2 FRNRAP. The CDR3 is 15 amino acids. Trimming cost V 4 bases and J 1 base, with 14 bases left between them.

On this clone itself: The sample has other DNA sequences that encode this CDR3 too. This chain links TRBV6-1 with TRBJ2-1; 10 nucleotides align to TRBD1. Germline V gene sequence: CDR1 MNHNS, CDR2 SASEGT. The CDR3 contains 13 residues. V dropped 8 bases and J dropped 6; count of bases not matched to a gene: 4. The CDR3 region has the DNA TGTGCCAGCCGGGACAGGGGAACCAATGAGCAGTTCTTC. Translation gives CASRDRGTNEQFF.

This chain joins TRBV29-1 and TRBJ2-1, with 8 bases that match TRBD1. V was clipped by 7 bases and J by 4 bases; unmatched bases: 9. Germline CDR1 and CDR2: SQVTM and ANQGSEA. The CDR3 length is 14 residues. The CDR3 DNA follows: TGCAGCGCCCCCCGGGACAGGACATACAATGAGCAGTTCTTC. Its translation is CSAPRDRTYNEQFF.

The chain recombines TRBV19 with TRBJ1-4; D may be TRBD1 (5 bases). The V gene's germline CDR1 is LNHDA and CDR2 SQIVND (reference sequence). This CDR3 contains 15 residues. V lost 5 bases, J lost 8 bases, and 18 bases lay in between. CDR3 loop: CASSADGTGGEKLFF. CDR3 DNA sequence: TGTGCCAGTAGTGCTGACGGGACCGGAGGGGAAAAACTGTTTTTT.

Written as DNA, the CDR3 is TGTGCCTGGAAGGACATGGGCTATGGCTACACCTTC. Translated, it gives CAWKDMGYGYTF. This rearrangement joins TRBV30 to TRBJ1-2; TRBD1 might be the D (5 bases). The germline gives CDR1 GTSNPN, CDR2 SVGIG (reference sequence). The CDR3 length is 12 residues. V shed 4 bases and J shed 4 bases, with 10 bases lying between them.

The chain has TRBV27 and TRBJ1-6; perhaps TRBD1 as D (5 bases). This CDR3 is built from 15 residues. V lost 0 bases to trimming and J lost 6 bases, with 9 bases between them. Germline V gene sequence: CDR1 MNHEY, CDR2 SMNVEV (reference sequence). In DNA, the CDR3 is TGTGCCAGCAGTTTATCAGGAGGGGTTAATTCACCCCTCCACTTT. The encoded protein is CASSLSGGVNSPLHF.

The J gene is TRBJ2-7, the V gene TRBV29-1, with D unclear. Germline CDR1 is SQVTM and CDR2 is ANQGSEA. V lost 5 bases and J lost 3, with 8 bases in between. The CDR3 is made up of 11 amino acids. The CDR3 sequence is CSVRRSYEQYF. The CDR3 DNA reads as TGCAGCGTTCGGCGGAGCTACGAGCAGTACTTC.

The chain recombines TRBV2 with TRBJ2-3, with D possibly matching TRBD2 (6 bases). V gave up 6 bases and J gave up 0 bases, with 25 bases separating them. Germline V gene lookup returns CDR1 SNHLY and CDR2 FYNNEI. CDR3 length equals 19 residues. The CDR3 protein is CASRNQPGLGVGSTDTQYF. The CDR3, as DNA: TGTGCCAGCAGGAACCAACCGGGACTGGGGGTCGGTAGCACAGATACGCAGTATTTT.

The CDR3 protein is CASTQWDRMNTEAFF. The CDR3 region has the DNA TGTGCCAGCACTCAATGGGACAGGATGAACACTGAAGCTTTCTTT. The V gene is TRBV5-6, the J gene TRBJ1-1, with 8 bases that match TRBD1. The trim removed 6 bases at V and 0 bases at J, leaving 7 bases unmatched. Germline CDR1 SGHDT, CDR2 YYEEEE. CDR3 size: 15 residues. The full variable domain, with the rest looked up from reference TRBV5-6 and TRBJ1-1, is DAGVTQSPTHLIKTRGQQVTLRCSPKSGHDTVSWYQQALGQGPQFIFQYYEEEERQRGNFPDRFSGHQFPNYSSELNVNALLLGDSALYLCASTQWDRMNTEAFFGQGTRLTVV.

The chain recombines TRBV7-2 with TRBJ2-1; 11 bases map to TRBD2. The CDR3 has 15 residues. Germline CDR1 and CDR2: SGHTA and FQGNSA. Unmatched junction bases numbered 3, after V lost 5 bases and J lost 3 bases. Here the CDR3 DNA reads TGTGCCAGCAGCGCGGGACTAGCGGTCTACAATGAGCAGTTCTTC. It specifies CASSAGLAVYNEQFF.